The clone carrying this T cell receptor (beta chain) occurred a few times. Its specificity is unknown. The data originate from a study of T cell repertoires in cytomegalovirus infection. Study-wide background: Public signatures in TCR beta pointed to CMV infection and matching HLA type. Study results and caveats: What dominated the ex vivo response were HLA-C-restricted CMV-specific TCR beta clonotypes.

The CDR3 is 16 residues long. The V end was cut by 2 bases, the J end by 1 base, with 13 bases between. The germline V gene encodes CDR1 SGHTA and CDR2 FQGNSA. MiXCR was run by TCRdb on the reads, yielding one entry per CDR3 protein. Among a few hundred thousand distinct CDR3 sequences, 40% were seen once, and the ten largest hold 48%. The rearrangement uses TRBV7-2 and TRBJ2-3, with no clear D. The TCR was taken from a human donor in good health (CMV status not recorded). Some clones in this sample may be carry-over from other donors' samples. Sample: cultured PBMCs, taken from culture after CMV antigen stimulation. CDR3 sequence: CASSLRGLLGTDTQYF. The CDR3 DNA reads as TGTGCCAGCAGCTTACGAGGATTACTCGGCACAGATACGCAGTATTTT.